Listed below are T cell receptor beta chains from one sample, sequenced in a study of blood T cell repertoires in COVID-19. The method was immunoSEQ multiplex PCR; TCRdb's version includes in-frame clones alone and lacks a portion of them. The repertoire holds roughly 430,000 clones, with around 90% as singletons. The source material was PBMCs or T cells enriched from blood (not recorded which). The receptors originated from a woman between 40 and 55 years old with acute COVID-19. The CDR3 runs from the conserved cysteine through the conserved F or W. A row's size may be missing; if present it is once, few, many or a size class.

clone_size	v_call	j_call	cdr3_aa
.	TRBV4-1	TRBJ2-3	CASSGRTSGGTDTQYF
.	TRBV5-6	TRBJ2-7	CASSLGRGEQYF
once	TRBV6-5	TRBJ1-5	CASRAGTGCQPQHF
.	TRBV6-5	TRBJ2-3	CASSLGTSKGTQYF
once	TRBV30	TRBJ1-1	CAWSRQPNTEAFF
.	TRBV30	TRBJ1-2	CASWTVTPDGYTF
.	TRBV5-4	TRBJ1-6	CASSLGQNSPLHF
.	TRBV24-1	TRBJ1-1	CATSGRDNTEAFF
.	TRBV3-1/TRBV3-2	TRBJ2-5	CASSPSLGVRGTQYF
.	TRBV4-1	TRBJ1-1	CASSQIQEGNTEAFF
.	TRBV3-1/TRBV3-2	TRBJ2-7	CASSQDRPYEQYF
.	TRBV14	TRBJ2-7	CASSRDRDYEQYF
few	TRBV2	TRBJ1-5	CASARQGDQPQHF
.	TRBV7-9	TRBJ1-6	CASSDRTGASPLHF
.	TRBV5-6	TRBJ1-2	CASSPPGAGGYTF
once	TRBV6-5	TRBJ2-1	CASSYSLPYNEQFF
.	TRBV12-3/TRBV12-4	TRBJ2-5	CASSFTSRETQYF
.	TRBV5-1	TRBJ2-1	CASSLDSGGYNEQFF
.	TRBV9	TRBJ2-5	CASSVAGGAQETQYF
.	TRBV19	TRBJ1-2	CASSIVSGDYGYTF
.	TRBV30	TRBJ2-7	CAWSVRLASYEQYF
.	TRBV5-4	TRBJ2-6	CASSPPGDSGANVLTF
.	TRBV9	TRBJ2-3	CASSGRLAGGTDTQYF
.	TRBV1	TRBJ1-2	CTSSQDLGDRRQNYGYTF
.	TRBV5-5	TRBJ1-1	CASSSSQGDTEAFF
few	TRBV27	TRBJ1-1	CASSFRQGVLNTEAFF
.	TRBV10-2	TRBJ1-2	CASSRDRVNGYTF
.	TRBV15	TRBJ1-2	CATSRDYTGLPGYTF
.	TRBV19	TRBJ2-7	CASSMGKGGSYEQYF
.	TRBV3-1/TRBV3-2	TRBJ2-1	CASSQDVSSGGHNEQFF
.	TRBV2	TRBJ1-1	CASSGPGEDTEAFF
.	TRBV24-1	TRBJ1-6	CATSDIKGTLHF
.	TRBV21-1	TRBJ1-2	CASSKESKGRGPGYTF
few	TRBV6-4	TRBJ2-6	CASSATGGANVLTF
.	TRBV2	TRBJ2-5	CASSPGGLASQETQYF
.	TRBV27	TRBJ1-2	CASSPQGFYGYTF
.	TRBV6-5	TRBJ1-1	CASSYSRVNTEAFF
.	TRBV15	TRBJ1-2	CATSRVPVGDIYGYTF
.	TRBV19	TRBJ1-2	CASQTSDREGYTF
.	TRBV30	TRBJ2-7	CAWGQRGATYEQYF
.	TRBV30	TRBJ1-2	CAWSEQHRLANYGYTF
.	TRBV12-5	TRBJ1-5	CASGPPPGHPNQPQHF
once	TRBV19	TRBJ2-6	CASSIQVSGANVLTF
.	TRBV10-3	TRBJ1-1	CATTGMGTEAFF
.	TRBV5-1	TRBJ1-4	CASSLEQIHNEKLFF